The 13 T cell receptor beta chains below all came from one sample that was sequenced in a study of blood T cell repertoires in COVID-19. Produced via immunoSEQ multiplex PCR; TCRdb's table is partial and in-frame only. The table has some 77,000 clones, about 82% seen once. The specimen was peripheral blood. Every receptor here comes from an older woman with acute or convalescent COVID-19.

V gene TRBV11-2 combines with J gene TRBJ1-6; no definite D call. CDR3 length: 18 residues. The germline V gene encodes CDR1 SGHAT and CDR2 FQNNGV. The V end lost 1 base, the J end lost 0 bases, and 13 bases lay between the germline ends. For the CDR3, the DNA is TGTGCCAGCAGCTTAGCGGGTCAGAAGAGCTCCTATAATTCACCCCTCCACTTT. Its translation: CASSLAGQKSSYNSPLHF.

This chain uses TRBV6-6 with TRBJ2-1; TRBD1 matches at 8 bases. The CDR3 sequence is 14 residues long. CDR1 MNHNY and CDR2 SVGAGI come from the germline V gene (reference sequence). V lost 6 bases to trimming and J lost 6 bases; unmatched junction nucleotides: 7. The CDR3, as DNA: TGTGCCAGCAGCCCGGGACAGGTTTTCAATGAGCAGTTCTTC. Protein: CASSPGQVFNEQFF.

The J gene is TRBJ1-2, the V gene TRBV27, with TRBD1 matching over 8 bases. Per the germline V gene, CDR1 is MNHEY and CDR2 is SMNVEV (reference sequence). The V segment lost 8 bases and the J segment 7 bases; nucleotides outside the gene matches: 18. The CDR3 has 16 amino acids. Written as DNA, the CDR3 is TGTGCCAGCTGGACAGGGCCGGCGGCCTATATAGGTGGCTACACCTTC. It codes for CASWTGPAAYIGGYTF.

This clone was seen just once. V usage is TRBV19 and J usage is TRBJ1-1; TRBD1 aligns across 7 bases. The CDR3 has 18 residues. Trimming at V came to 0 bases and at J to 0 bases, leaving 10 bases not matched to a gene. The V gene's germline CDR1 is LNHDA and CDR2 SQIVND (reference sequence). The CDR3 here is CASSIDLPTGTMNTEAFF. CDR3 sequence (DNA): TGTGCCAGTAGTATAGATCTTCCGACAGGGACCATGAACACTGAAGCTTTCTTT.

This chain joins TRBV7-6 and TRBJ1-5; TRBD1 matches 9 bases. The CDR3 is 15 residues long. Trimming at V came to 4 bases and at J to 3 bases, leaving 4 bases not matched to a gene. Germline V gene sequence: CDR1 SGHVS, CDR2 FNYEAQ. The CDR3 DNA follows: TGTGCCAGCAGCTCCGGGACAGGGAACAATCAGCCCCAGCATTTT. Its translation is CASSSGTGNNQPQHF.

Only one count was recorded for this clone. The rearrangement links TRBV28 to TRBJ2-5; 8 bases fit TRBD1. J lost 2 bases, V lost 4 bases, and 3 bases had no gene match. The CDR3 has 14 residues. Per germline, CDR1 MDHEN and CDR2 SYDVKM. In nucleotides, the CDR3 is TGTGCCAGCAGTTCTTGGACAGGGCAAGAGACCCAGTACTTC. Translation gives CASSSWTGQETQYF.

This chain joins TRBV25-1 and TRBJ1-2; 8 bases are a match to TRBD1. The CDR3 has 14 residues. After removal of 2 bases from V and 6 bases from J, the junction contained 5 bases not matched to a gene. Germline V gene data show CDR1 as MGHDK and CDR2 as SYGVNS. CDR3 loop: CASSEQQGVDGYTF. The CDR3 region has the DNA TGTGCCAGCAGTGAACAACAGGGGGTCGATGGCTACACCTTC.

This sequence joins TRBV29-1 and TRBJ2-4; the D gene is possibly TRBD2 (6 bases). Trimming cost V 6 bases and J 6 bases, with 18 bases left between them. The CDR3 totals 14 residues. Per the germline V gene, CDR1 is SQVTM and CDR2 is ANQGSEA. The CDR3 region is CSVTPPVGGNIQYF. CDR3 sequence (DNA): TGCAGCGTCACACCCCCCGTCGGGGGAAACATTCAGTACTTC.

There are a few counts of this clone. The V and J genes are TRBV7-8 and TRBJ2-7; tentative D call: TRBD1 (6 bases). Trimming took 5 bases from V and 5 from J, leaving 10 bases between them. The length of the CDR3 is 12 residues. CDR1 is SGHVS, CDR2 FQNEAQ, per germline. In nucleotides, the CDR3 is TGTGCCAGCAGCGTCAGGGGACACGAGCAGTACTTC. Amino acid sequence: CASSVRGHEQYF.

The chain is built from TRBV5-1 and TRBJ2-3, with unresolved D. Trimming took 1 base from V and 0 from J, leaving 6 bases between them. This CDR3 is built from 14 residues. Germline assignment: CDR1 SGHRS and CDR2 YFSETQ. CDR3 protein: CASSLIPSTDTQYF. Here the CDR3 DNA reads TGCGCCAGCAGCTTGATCCCTAGCACAGATACGCAGTATTTT.

In its sample, this clone was seen a few times. This chain links TRBV15 with TRBJ2-5; 11 nucleotides line up with TRBD2. CDR3 size: 16 residues. Germline assignment: CDR1 LNHNV and CDR2 YYDKDF (reference sequence). J was trimmed by 5 bases and V by 2 bases; bases with no gene match: 7. The CDR3 DNA sequence: TGTGCCACCAGCAGACTAGCGGGGGGCCCTAAGGAGACCCAGTACTTC. Protein product: CATSRLAGGPKETQYF. Full variable domain (outside the CDR3, taken from reference TRBV15 and TRBJ2-5): DAMVIQNPRYQVTQFGKPVTLSCSQTLNHNVMYWYQQKSSQAPKLLFHYYDKDFNNEADTPDNFQSRRPNTSFCFLDIRSPGLGDTAMYLCATSRLAGGPKETQYFGPGTRLLVL.

DNA of the CDR3: TGCAGCGTTGATGATCGAACGAGGGGAAACACCATATATTTT. This sequence encodes CSVDDRTRGNTIYF. V gene TRBV29-1 combines with J gene TRBJ1-3; no firm D call. The CDR3 totals 14 residues. CDR1 is SQVTM and CDR2 is ANQGSEA in the germline V gene. The germline V and J ends were trimmed by 3 bases and 4 bases, with 13 bases remaining between them. Full variable domain (missing parts from reference TRBV29-1 and TRBJ1-3): SAVISQKPSRDICQRGTSLTIQCQVDSQVTMMFWYRQQPGQSLTLIATANQGSEATYESGFVIDKFPISRPNLTFSTLTVSNMSPEDSSIYLCSVDDRTRGNTIYFGEGSWLTVV.

This clone showed up just a few times. V and J are TRBV6-5 and TRBJ1-1; D unclear. The V end lost 1 base, the J end lost 3 bases, and 6 bases lay between the germline ends. The CDR3 contains 13 residues. CDR1 MNHEY and CDR2 SVGAGI come from the germline V gene. CDR3 region: CASSYWEDTEAFF. CDR3 DNA sequence: TGTGCCAGCAGTTACTGGGAGGACACTGAAGCTTTCTTT.